Sequencing of this T cell receptor (beta chain) was carried out in a study of T cells in Graves' hyperthyroidism and ophthalmopathy. The V gene end was trimmed by 5 bases and the J gene end by 7 bases; junction bases not matched to a gene: 6. The CDR3 extends over 15 amino acids. Amplified TCR beta CDR3 regions came from RNA transcripts. First-round RT-PCR targeting the TCR CDR3 was performed with the HTBI primer set. Each CDR3 protein is one row after TCRdb ran MiXCR on the multiplex PCR reads. The data show some 700,000 distinct CDR3 sequences, with roughly 17% seen just once and 15% to 17% held by the top ten. Stable Graves' hyperthyroidism meant no ophthalmopathy progression within 18 months. Patients were excluded for uncontrolled infection, other autoimmune disease, pregnancy or lactation. Orbital computed tomography, thyroid ultrasound, serum thyroxine and TRAb, and clinical symptoms together informed the diagnoses.

This clonotype was observed at least ten times. Sequencing was performed on blood. This chain links TRBV12-3 or TRBV12-4 with TRBJ2-5; 14 bases are shared with TRBD2. This TCR came from a man aged 45-65 years with Graves' hyperthyroidism. CDR3 sequence: CASSNRLAGGGTQYF. The CDR3 DNA reads TGTGCCAGCAGTAACCGACTAGCGGGGGGGGGGACCCAGTACTTC.